The 8 T cell receptor beta chains listed next were all sequenced from one sample in a study of blood T cell repertoires in COVID-19. Produced via immunoSEQ multiplex PCR; TCRdb's table is partial and in-frame only. The sample contains about 20,000 clones, roughly 88% of which appear only once. The source material was PBMCs or T cells enriched from blood (not recorded which). The receptor source for this set is a woman in her 30s who had recovered from COVID-19.

This clone was counted only a few times. J is TRBJ2-3 and V is TRBV5-4; tentatively, D is TRBD2 (6 bases). Per germline, CDR1 SGHNT and CDR2 YYREEE (reference sequence). This CDR3 has 14 amino acids. Trimming removed 2 bases from V and 3 bases from J, with 10 bases in between. This CDR3 is CASSFVAGTDTQYF. CDR3 DNA: TGTGCCAGCAGCTTCGTCGCGGGGACAGATACGCAGTATTTT. The variable domain in full, with the rest retrieved from reference TRBV5-4 and TRBJ2-3, is ETGVTQSPTHLIKTRGQQVTLRCSSQSGHNTVSWYQQALGQGPQFIFQYYREEENGRGNFPPRFSGLQFPNYSSELNVNALELDDSALYLCASSFVAGTDTQYFGPGTRLTVL.

The chain uses TRBV6-5 and TRBJ1-2; TRBD1 is a possible D gene (6 bases). This CDR3 comprises 14 residues. The germline CDR1 and CDR2 sequences are MNHEY and SVGAGI. With 2 bases removed from V and 2 bases from J, the gap between germline ends came to 9 bases. The CDR3 DNA reads TGTGCCAGCAGTTACGCGACAGGAAACTATGGCTACACCTTC. It is translated as CASSYATGNYGYTF.

V and J are TRBV11-3 and TRBJ2-5, with 12 nucleotides matching TRBD2. CDR1 and CDR2 from the germline V gene are SGHNT and YENEEA. Unmatched junction bases numbered 11, after V lost 1 base and J lost 5 bases. This CDR3 is built from 18 residues. CDR3 sequence reads: CASSLGRLAGAARETQYF. In nucleotides, the CDR3 is TGTGCCAGCAGCTTAGGCCGACTAGCGGGGGCCGCGCGGGAGACCCAGTACTTC.

This chain uses TRBV18 with TRBJ1-2; no clear D gene. The V end lost 5 bases, the J end lost 2 bases, and 9 bases lay between the germline ends. This CDR3 is built from 13 residues. Per germline, CDR1 KGHSH and CDR2 LQKENI. The CDR3 protein is CASSNGENYGYTF. The CDR3 DNA reads TGTGCCAGCTCAAACGGGGAGAACTATGGCTACACCTTC.

This sequence joins TRBV27 and TRBJ1-6; D call uncertain. The V end lost 3 bases, the J end lost 9 bases, and 12 bases lay between the germline ends. This CDR3 is 14 amino acids long. Germline V lookup: CDR1 MNHEY, CDR2 SMNVEV (reference sequence). CDR3 loop: CASSFGDRGSPLHF. Here the CDR3 DNA reads TGTGCCAGCAGTTTCGGCGACCGGGGTTCACCCCTCCACTTT.

The chain couples TRBV4-2 to TRBJ2-5; the D gene is possibly TRBD2 (7 bases). This CDR3 is 16 amino acids long. Germline V gene lookup returns CDR1 LGHNA and CDR2 YNFKEQ. V lost 1 base, J lost 2 bases, and 14 bases lay in between. This chain's CDR3 is CASSQARGARQETQYF. The CDR3 DNA follows: TGTGCCAGCAGCCAAGCCCGGGGGGCAAGGCAAGAGACCCAGTACTTC.

The chain joins TRBV28 to TRBJ1-1, with D perhaps TRBD1 (5 bases). Between the trimmed V and J ends, which lost 7 bases and 6 bases, there was a span of 15 bases. The CDR3 is made up of 13 amino acids. The germline gives CDR1 MDHEN, CDR2 SYDVKM. The CDR3 spells CASKRRGSPEAFF. CDR3 sequence (DNA): TGTGCCAGCAAACGTAGGGGTTCCCCTGAAGCTTTCTTT.

The J gene is TRBJ2-1, the V gene TRBV27; D is undetermined. The germline CDR1 and CDR2 sequences are MNHEY and SMNVEV (reference sequence). With 2 bases removed from V and 7 bases from J, the gap between germline ends came to 18 bases. The CDR3 has 16 residues. The CDR3 bases are TGTGCCAGCAGTTTAGGAGACCCCCTCCTTGGTAATGAGCAGTTCTTC. As protein: CASSLGDPLLGNEQFF.